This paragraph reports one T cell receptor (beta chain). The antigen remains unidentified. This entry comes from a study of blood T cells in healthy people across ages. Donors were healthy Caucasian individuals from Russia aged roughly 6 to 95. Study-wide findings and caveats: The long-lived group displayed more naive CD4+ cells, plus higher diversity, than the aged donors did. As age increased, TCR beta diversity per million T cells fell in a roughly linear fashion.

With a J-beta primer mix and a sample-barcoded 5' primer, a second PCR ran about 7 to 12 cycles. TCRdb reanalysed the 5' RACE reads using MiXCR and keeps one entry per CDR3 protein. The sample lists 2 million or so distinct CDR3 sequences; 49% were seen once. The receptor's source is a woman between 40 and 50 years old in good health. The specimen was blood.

CDR3: CASSAETNSVYNEQYF. CDR3 coding DNA: TGTGCCAGTAGTGCAGAGACTAACTCCGTCTACAATGAGCAGTACTTC. V usage is TRBV19 and J usage is TRBJ2-7, with D possibly TRBD2 on 5 matching bases. The length of the CDR3 is 16 residues. V was pared by 5 bases and J by 7 bases, with 24 bases between. CDR1 and CDR2 (germline): LNHDA, SQIVND (reference sequence).